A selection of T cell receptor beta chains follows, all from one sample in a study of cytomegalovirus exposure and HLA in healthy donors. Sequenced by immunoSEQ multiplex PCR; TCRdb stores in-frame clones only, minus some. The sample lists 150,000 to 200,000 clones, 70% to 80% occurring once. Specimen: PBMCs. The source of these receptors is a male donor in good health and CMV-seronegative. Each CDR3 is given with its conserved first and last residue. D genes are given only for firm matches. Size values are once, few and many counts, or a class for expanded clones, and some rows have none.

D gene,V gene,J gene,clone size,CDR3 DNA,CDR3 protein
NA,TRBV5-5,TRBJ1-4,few,TGTGCCAGCAGCTTGGGGCAGGGTTATACTGAAAAACTGTTTTTT,CASSLGQGYTEKLFF
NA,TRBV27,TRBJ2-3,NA,TGTGCCAGCAGCTTATTAAGTGGAGGGGCCACAGATACGCAGTATTTT,CASSLLSGGATDTQYF
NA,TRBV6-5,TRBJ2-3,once,TGTGCCAGCAGTTTGGACAGACCGCTCCTCCAAACGCAGTATTTT,CASSLDRPLLQTQYF
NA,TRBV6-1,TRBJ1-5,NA,TGTGCCAGCAGTGAAGCGTTGGGGGGGCATCAGCCCCAGCATTTT,CASSEALGGHQPQHF
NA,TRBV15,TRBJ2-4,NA,TGTGCCACCAGCAGAGATCGGCAGGGGCCCAAAAACATTCAGTACTTC,CATSRDRQGPKNIQYF
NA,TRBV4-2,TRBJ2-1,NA,TGTGCCAGCAGCCAAGGGGTGGCGGGCTCCAATGAGCAGTTCTTC,CASSQGVAGSNEQFF
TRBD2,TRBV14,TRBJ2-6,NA,TGTGCCAGCAGCGCCCGACTAGCTCTTCGATCTGGGGCCAACGTCCTGACTTTC,CASSARLALRSGANVLTF
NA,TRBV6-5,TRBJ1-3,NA,TGTGCCAGCAGATACGATTTCCAGGGTACTGGAAACACCATATATTTT,CASRYDFQGTGNTIYF
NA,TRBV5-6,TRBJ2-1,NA,TGTGCCAGCAGCCCCCAGAGGGACTCCTACAATGAGCAGTTCTTC,CASSPQRDSYNEQFF
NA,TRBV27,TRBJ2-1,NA,TGTGCCAGCAGTTCGGACTTATACAATGAGCAGTTCTTC,CASSSDLYNEQFF
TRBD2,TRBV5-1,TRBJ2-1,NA,TGCGCCAGCAGCTCTAGCGGGGAAAACAATGAGCAGTTCTTC,CASSSSGENNEQFF
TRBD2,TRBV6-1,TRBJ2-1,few,TGTGCCAGCAGTGTATTGGGACTAGCCTTGAATGAGCAGTTCTTC,CASSVLGLALNEQFF
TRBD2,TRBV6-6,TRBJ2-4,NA,TGTGCCAGCAGTGGGGGGGACTTAGCCAAAAACATTCAGTACTTC,CASSGGDLAKNIQYF
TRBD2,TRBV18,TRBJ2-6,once,TGTGCCAGCTCACCACCGAACGGGAGGGCTTCTGGGGCCAACGTCCTGACTTTC,CASSPPNGRASGANVLTF
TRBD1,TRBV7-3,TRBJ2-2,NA,TGTGCCAGCAGCCGACAGGGGCGAAACACCGGGGAGCTGTTTTTT,CASSRQGRNTGELFF
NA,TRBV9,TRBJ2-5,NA,TGTGCCAGCAGCGTAGAGGGGGTCCAAGAGACCCAGTACTTC,CASSVEGVQETQYF
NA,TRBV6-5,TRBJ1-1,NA,TGTGCCAGCAGTCTCCTCAGGGGCGCTGACACTGAAGCTTTCTTT,CASSLLRGADTEAFF
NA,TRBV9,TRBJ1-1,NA,TGTGCCAGCAGCGCACAGGGCGGCACCACTGAAGCTTTCTTT,CASSAQGGTTEAFF
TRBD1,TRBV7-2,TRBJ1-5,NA,TGTGCCAGCAGCTCGCGACAGGGGGCCCAGCCCCAGCATTTT,CASSSRQGAQPQHF
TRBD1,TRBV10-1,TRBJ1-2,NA,TGCGCCAGCAGTGATTGGGTGAACAGGGGGGACTATGGCTACACCTTC,CASSDWVNRGDYGYTF
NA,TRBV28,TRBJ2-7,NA,TGTGCCAGCAGGCCGGGACATGCCTACGAGCAGTACTTC,CASRPGHAYEQYF
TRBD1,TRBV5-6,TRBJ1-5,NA,TGTGCCAGCAGCTCAACAGGGGGCGCGGTTCAGCCCCAGCATTTT,CASSSTGGAVQPQHF
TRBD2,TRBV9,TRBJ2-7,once,TGTGCCAGTGGGGGGGGCTCCTACGAGCAGTACTTC,CASGGGSYEQYF
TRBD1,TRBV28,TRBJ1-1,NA,TGTGCCAGCAGTGTAGAGGGGGCGACGCTGAACACTGAAGCTTTCTTT,CASSVEGATLNTEAFF
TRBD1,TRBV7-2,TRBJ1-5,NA,TGTGCCAGCAGCCCGACAGGGAGCAATCAGCCCCAGCATTTT,CASSPTGSNQPQHF
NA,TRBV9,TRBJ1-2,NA,TGTGCCAGCAGCGTAGCGGGGGAAACCTATGGCTACACCTTC,CASSVAGETYGYTF
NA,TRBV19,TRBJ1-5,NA,TGTGCCAGTAGTATAGGCCCTGGGAGCAGCAATCAGCCCCAGCATTTT,CASSIGPGSSNQPQHF
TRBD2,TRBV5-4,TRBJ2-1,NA,TGTGCCAGCAGCTTTCGGCTAGCGGCAAACAATGAGCAGTTCTTC,CASSFRLAANNEQFF
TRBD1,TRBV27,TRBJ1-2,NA,TGTGCCAGCAGTGATCAGGGGGCGCCTCACTATGGCTACACCTTC,CASSDQGAPHYGYTF
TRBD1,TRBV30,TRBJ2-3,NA,TGTGCCTGGAGTGCTATCCGCAGGACAGGAGGTTATGGAGATACGCAGTATTTT,CAWSAIRRTGGYGDTQYF
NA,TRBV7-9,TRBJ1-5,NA,TGTGCCAGCAGCCCCGGTGGGGGGGCACGCAATCAGCCCCAGCATTTT,CASSPGGGARNQPQHF
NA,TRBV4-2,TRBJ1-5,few,TGTGCCAGCAGCCAGTCCCAGGGACAGCCCCAGCATTTT,CASSQSQGQPQHF
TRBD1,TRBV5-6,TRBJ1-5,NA,TGTGCCAGCAGCTTCGGCTCACAGGGGGCTGGAAGCAATCAGCCCCAGCATTTT,CASSFGSQGAGSNQPQHF
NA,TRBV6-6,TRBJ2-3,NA,TGTGCCAGCAGTTCAAATCCGGGACTCCAAACAGATACGCAGTATTTT,CASSSNPGLQTDTQYF
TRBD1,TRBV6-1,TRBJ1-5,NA,TGTGCCAGCAGTGGCGACAGGGGTCGGGGCAATCAGCCCCAGCATTTT,CASSGDRGRGNQPQHF
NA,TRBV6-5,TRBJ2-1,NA,TGTGCCAGCAGCCCGGGGAGGAATGAGCAGTTCTTC,CASSPGRNEQFF
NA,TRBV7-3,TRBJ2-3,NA,TGTGCCAGCAGCTCCCCGGGACAACCGAACACAGATACGCAGTATTTT,CASSSPGQPNTDTQYF
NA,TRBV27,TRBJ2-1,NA,TGTGCCAGCAGTCCCCCGATCGGGGAGCAGTTCTTC,CASSPPIGEQFF
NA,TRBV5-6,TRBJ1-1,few,TGTGCCAGCAGCTCGACTCTGATGAGGGCTTTCTTT,CASSSTLMRAFF
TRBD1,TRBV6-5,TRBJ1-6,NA,TGTGCCAGCAGTTACGGACAGGGTGGGAATTCACCCCTCCACTTT,CASSYGQGGNSPLHF
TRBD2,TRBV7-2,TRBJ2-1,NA,TGTGCCAGCAGCTTCCAGCGGGAGGACAATGAGCAGTTCTTC,CASSFQREDNEQFF
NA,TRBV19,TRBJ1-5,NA,TGTGCCAGTAGTATAGCCACGGGGAGCAATCAGCCCCAGCATTTT,CASSIATGSNQPQHF
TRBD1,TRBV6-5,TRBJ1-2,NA,TGTGCCAGCAGTTACGCGACAGGGAACTATGGCTACACCTTC,CASSYATGNYGYTF
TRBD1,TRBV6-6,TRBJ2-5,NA,TGTGCCAGCACGCAGGGGGTCCAAGAGACCCAGTACTTC,CASTQGVQETQYF
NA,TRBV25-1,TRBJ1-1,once,TGTGCCAGCAGTGAATGGGGCAGGAACACTGAAGCTTTCTTT,CASSEWGRNTEAFF
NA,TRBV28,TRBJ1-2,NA,TGTGCCAGCAGTTCAAACCCCGGGGGGGCGGGAGGCTACACCTTC,CASSSNPGGAGGYTF
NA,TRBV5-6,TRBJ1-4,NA,TGTGCCAGCAGCTCCCGCGGGGGGACTCCAACTAATGAAAAACTGTTTTTT,CASSSRGGTPTNEKLFF
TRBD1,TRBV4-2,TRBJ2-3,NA,TGTGCCAGCAGCCAAGTCGTCGGGACAGGGGAAGATACGCAGTATTTT,CASSQVVGTGEDTQYF
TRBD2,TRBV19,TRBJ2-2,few,TGTGCCAGTAGCTTTATAGCGGGAACTAACACCGGGGAGCTGTTTTTT,CASSFIAGTNTGELFF
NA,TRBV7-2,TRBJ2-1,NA,TGTGCCAGCAGTCCATACGCCAGTGGAGTGCTTTACAATGAGCAGTTCTTC,CASSPYASGVLYNEQFF
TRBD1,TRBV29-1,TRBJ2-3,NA,TGCAGCGGCCAAGGGGGCGTTATGCAGTATTTT,CSGQGGVMQYF
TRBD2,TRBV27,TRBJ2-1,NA,TGTGCCAGCAGAACACTAGCGGGACCGAGGAATGAGCAGTTCTTC,CASRTLAGPRNEQFF
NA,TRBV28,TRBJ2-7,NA,TGTGCCAGCAGGGGCTCCTCCTACGAGCAGTACTTC,CASRGSSYEQYF
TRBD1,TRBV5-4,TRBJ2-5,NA,TGTGCCAGCAGCTACACAGGGGGCGGAGAGACCCAGTACTTC,CASSYTGGGETQYF
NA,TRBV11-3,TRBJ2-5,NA,TGTGCCAGCAGTACTTCATCTCAGGGGTACCAAGAGACCCAGTACTTC,CASSTSSQGYQETQYF